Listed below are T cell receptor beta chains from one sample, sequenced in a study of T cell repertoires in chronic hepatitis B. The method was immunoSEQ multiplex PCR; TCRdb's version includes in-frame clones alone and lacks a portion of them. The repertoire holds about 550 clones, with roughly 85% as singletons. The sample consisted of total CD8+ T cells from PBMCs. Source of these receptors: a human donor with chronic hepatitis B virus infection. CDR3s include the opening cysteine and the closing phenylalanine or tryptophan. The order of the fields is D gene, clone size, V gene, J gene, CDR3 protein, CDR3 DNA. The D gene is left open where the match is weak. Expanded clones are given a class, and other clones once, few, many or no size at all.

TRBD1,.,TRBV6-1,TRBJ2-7,CASSVQGGSSYEQYF,TGTGCCAGCAGCGTACAGGGGGGAAGCTCCTACGAGCAGTACTTC
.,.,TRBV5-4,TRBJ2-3,CASSPLSGPTDTQYF,TGTGCCAGCAGCCCCCTTTCAGGGCCCACAGATACGCAGTATTTT
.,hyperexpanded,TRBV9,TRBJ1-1,CASTGSNTEAFF,TGTGCCAGCACTGGGTCGAACACTGAAGCTTTCTTT
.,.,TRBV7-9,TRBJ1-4,CASSSLSFGQRNEKLFF,TGTGCCAGCAGCTCCCTCTCATTTGGGCAGAGAAATGAAAAACTGTTTTTT
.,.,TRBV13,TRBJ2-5,CASSLELRGTQYF,TGTGCCAGCAGCTTAGAGCTGCGCGGGACCCAGTACTTC
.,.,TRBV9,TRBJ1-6,CASSSPNSPLHF,TGTGCCAGCAGCTCCCCAAATTCACCCCTCCACTTT
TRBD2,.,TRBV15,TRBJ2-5,CATRPLAGFETQYF,TGTGCCACCCGCCCTCTAGCGGGATTTGAGACCCAGTACTTC
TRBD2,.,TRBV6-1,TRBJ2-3,CASNAAGDGTDTQYF,TGTGCCAGCAATGCGGCGGGAGACGGCACAGATACGCAGTATTTT
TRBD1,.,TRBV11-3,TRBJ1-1,CASSFPGTGEAFF,TGTGCCAGCAGCTTCCCCGGGACAGGTGAAGCTTTCTTT
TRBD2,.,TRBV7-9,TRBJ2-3,CASAGGTDTQYF,TGTGCCAGCGCGGGGGGAACCGATACGCAGTATTTT
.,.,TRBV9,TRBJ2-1,CASSLAYQGNEQFF,TGTGCCAGCAGCTTAGCCTACCAGGGCAATGAGCAGTTCTTC
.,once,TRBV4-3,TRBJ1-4,CASSQDPEDAFNEKLFF,TGCGCCAGCAGCCAAGATCCCGAGGACGCATTTAATGAAAAACTGTTTTTT
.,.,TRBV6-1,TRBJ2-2,CASSDEGNSFGSGELFF,TGTGCCAGCAGTGATGAGGGTAACAGCTTCGGGTCCGGGGAGCTGTTTTTT
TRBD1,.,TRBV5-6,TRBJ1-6,CASSLGTGDGSPLHF,TGTGCCAGCAGCTTGGGGACAGGGGACGGTTCACCCCTCCACTTT
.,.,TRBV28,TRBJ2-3,CASRERAGNTQYF,TGTGCCAGCAGGGAGAGAGCAGGGAATACGCAGTATTTT
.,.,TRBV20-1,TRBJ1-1,CSAFREGVAFF,TGCAGTGCTTTTCGAGAAGGCGTAGCTTTCTTT
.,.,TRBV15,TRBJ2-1,CATSRTSYNEQFF,TGTGCCACCAGCAGAACCTCATACAATGAGCAGTTCTTC
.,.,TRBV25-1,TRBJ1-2,CASSESGPQEVNYGYTF,TGTGCCAGCAGTGAATCGGGGCCCCAGGAGGTTAACTATGGCTACACCTTC
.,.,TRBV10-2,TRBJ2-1,CASRDYPLKNEQFF,TGCGCCAGCAGGGACTACCCTCTGAAAAATGAGCAGTTCTTC
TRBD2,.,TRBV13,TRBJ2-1,CASSLFGGAYNEQFF,TGTGCCAGCAGCTTATTCGGGGGGGCCTACAATGAGCAGTTCTTC